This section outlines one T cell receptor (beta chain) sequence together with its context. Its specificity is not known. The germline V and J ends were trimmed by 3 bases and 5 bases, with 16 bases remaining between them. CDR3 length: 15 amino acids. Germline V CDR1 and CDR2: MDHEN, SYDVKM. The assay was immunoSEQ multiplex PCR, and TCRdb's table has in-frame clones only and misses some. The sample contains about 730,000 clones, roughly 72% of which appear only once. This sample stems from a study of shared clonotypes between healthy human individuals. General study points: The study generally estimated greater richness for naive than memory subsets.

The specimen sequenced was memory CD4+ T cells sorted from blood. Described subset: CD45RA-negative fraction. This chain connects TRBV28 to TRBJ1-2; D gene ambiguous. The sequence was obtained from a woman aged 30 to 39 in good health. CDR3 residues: CASSFTFYAGYGYTF. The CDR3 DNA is TGTGCCAGCAGTTTTACTTTTTATGCGGGGTATGGCTACACCTTC.